This T cell receptor beta chain was recorded in a study of identical twins. The CDR3 spans 20 residues. Whole-study findings and limits: With beta out-of-frame sequences, excess sharing by twins was weaker. In zero-insertion analyses, partial confounding could arise from invariant MAIT and iNKT cells.

Details on this clonotype: Its antigen is not known.

TCRdb reanalysed the 5' RACE reads using MiXCR and keeps one entry per CDR3 protein. This table holds 470,000 or so distinct CDR3 sequences, around 24% found once. This sample was also put to use in a study of T cells expressing NK-cell markers. Per that study: Obtained from sorted CD3+CD56+NKG2C+, CD3+CD56+NKG2C- and CD3+CD56-NKG2C+ T cells were the TCR beta repertoires. These clonotypes also led the CD3+CD56-NKG2C+ fraction in a few donors.

Source material: CD4+ T cells sorted from blood. The clonotype was recovered from a woman aged 18-29 years in good health. The genes are TRBV21-1 and TRBJ1-1; no DNA check was done on the table's D call, TRBD1. TRBV21-1 is marked as a pseudogene. CDR3 loop: CASSNWMSGHQGPKDTEAFF. For the CDR3, the DNA is TGTGCCAGCAGCAATTGGATGTCAGGGCACCAGGGGCCAAAGGACACTGAAGCTTTCTTT.